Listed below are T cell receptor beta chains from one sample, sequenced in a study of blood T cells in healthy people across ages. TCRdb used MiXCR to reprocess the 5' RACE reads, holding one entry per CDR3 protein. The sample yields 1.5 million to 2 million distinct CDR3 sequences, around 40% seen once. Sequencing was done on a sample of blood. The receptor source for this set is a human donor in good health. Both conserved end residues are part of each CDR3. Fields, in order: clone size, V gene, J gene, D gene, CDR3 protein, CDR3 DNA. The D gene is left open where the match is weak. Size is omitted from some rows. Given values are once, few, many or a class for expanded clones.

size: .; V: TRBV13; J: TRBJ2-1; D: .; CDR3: CASSPGDDNEQFF; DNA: TGTGCCAGCAGCCCAGGGGACGACAATGAGCAGTTCTTC
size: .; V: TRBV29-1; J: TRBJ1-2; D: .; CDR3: CSVAPGQGYTF; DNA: TGCAGCGTTGCCCCCGGACAGGGCTACACCTTC
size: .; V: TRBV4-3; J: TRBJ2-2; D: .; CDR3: CASSQEGLNTGELFF; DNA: TGCGCCAGCAGCCAAGAGGGTCTGAACACCGGGGAGCTGTTTTTT
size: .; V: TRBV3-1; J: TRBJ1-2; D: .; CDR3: CASSSWAVYGYTF; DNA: TGTGCCAGCAGCTCCTGGGCTGTCTATGGCTACACCTTC
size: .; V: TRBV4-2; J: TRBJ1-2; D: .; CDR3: CAGSPDSYGYTF; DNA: TGTGCCGGCAGCCCGGACAGCTATGGCTACACCTTC
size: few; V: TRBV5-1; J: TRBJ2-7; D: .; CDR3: CASSSRDGYVEQYF; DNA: TGCGCCAGCAGCTCCCGGGACGGCTACGTAGAGCAGTACTTC
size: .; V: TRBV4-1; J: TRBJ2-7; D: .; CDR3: CASSQDRLSYEQYF; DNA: TGCGCCAGCAGCCAAGACAGATTAAGTTACGAGCAGTACTTC
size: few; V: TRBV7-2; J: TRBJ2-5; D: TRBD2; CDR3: CASSLDGGGARETQYF; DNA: TGTGCCAGCAGCTTAGATGGCGGGGGGGCTCGGGAGACCCAGTACTTC
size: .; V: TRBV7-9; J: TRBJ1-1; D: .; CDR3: CASRDAGTTEAFF; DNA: TGTGCCAGCAGGGACGCGGGGACCACTGAAGCTTTCTTT
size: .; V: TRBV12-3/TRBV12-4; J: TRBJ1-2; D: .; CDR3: CASSTLLGNYGYTF; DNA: TGTGCCAGCAGCACCCTTCTGGGAAACTATGGCTACACCTTC
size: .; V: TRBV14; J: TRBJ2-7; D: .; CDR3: CASSQFGLSYEQYF; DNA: TGTGCCAGCAGCCAGTTTGGGCTTTCTTACGAGCAGTACTTC
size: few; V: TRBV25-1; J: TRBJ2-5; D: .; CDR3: CASSRDLGSETQYF; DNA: TGTGCCAGCAGCCGGGACTTAGGGAGCGAGACCCAGTACTTC
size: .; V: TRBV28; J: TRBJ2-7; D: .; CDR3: CASTQGRSHSYEQYF; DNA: TGTGCCAGCACCCAGGGACGCTCCCACTCCTACGAGCAGTACTTC
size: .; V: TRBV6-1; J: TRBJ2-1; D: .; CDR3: CASSVLDPLRGQFF; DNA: TGTGCCAGCAGTGTTTTAGACCCCCTTAGAGGGCAGTTCTTC
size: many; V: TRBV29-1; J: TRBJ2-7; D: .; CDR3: CSVAPGQGLYEQYF; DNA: TGCAGCGTTGCTCCGGGGCAGGGGCTCTACGAGCAGTACTTC
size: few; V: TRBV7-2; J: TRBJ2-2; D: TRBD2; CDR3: CASSLASGGAAGELFF; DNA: TGTGCCAGCAGCTTAGCAAGCGGGGGGGCCGCCGGGGAGCTGTTTTTT
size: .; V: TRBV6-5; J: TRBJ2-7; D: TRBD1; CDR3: CASRDRVFYEQYF; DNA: TGTGCCAGCCGTGACAGGGTATTCTACGAGCAGTACTTC
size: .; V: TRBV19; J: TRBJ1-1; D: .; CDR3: CASGLGRDTEAFF; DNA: TGTGCCAGTGGCCTGGGACGGGACACTGAAGCTTTCTTT
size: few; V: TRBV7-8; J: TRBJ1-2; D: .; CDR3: CASSHIIREFDYGYTF; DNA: TGTGCCAGCAGCCACATTATTAGGGAGTTCGACTATGGCTACACCTTC
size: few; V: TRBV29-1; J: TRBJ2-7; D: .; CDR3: CSAEENYEQYF; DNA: TGCAGCGCTGAAGAGAACTACGAGCAGTACTTC
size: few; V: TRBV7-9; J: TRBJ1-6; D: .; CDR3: CASSLSAGTVNSPLHF; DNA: TGTGCCAGCAGCTTAAGCGCCGGGACGGTTAATTCACCCCTCCACTTT
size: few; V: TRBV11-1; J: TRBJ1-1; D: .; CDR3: CASSLIGYSETNTEAFF; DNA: TGTGCCAGCAGCTTAATTGGATACAGCGAAACGAACACTGAAGCTTTCTTT
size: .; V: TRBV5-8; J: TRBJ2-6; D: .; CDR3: CASSLEGPGANVLTF; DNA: TGTGCCAGCAGCTTGGAGGGACCCGGGGCCAACGTCCTGACTTTC
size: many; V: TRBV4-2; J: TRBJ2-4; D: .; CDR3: CASSQDIAGTKNIQYF; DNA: TGTGCCAGCAGCCAAGATATCGCAGGGACCAAAAACATTCAGTACTTC
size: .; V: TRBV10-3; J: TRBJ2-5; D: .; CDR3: CAIRGRKEEETQYF; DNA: TGTGCCATCAGGGGACGCAAAGAAGAGGAGACCCAGTACTTC
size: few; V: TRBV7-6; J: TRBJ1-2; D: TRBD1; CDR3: CASSTAGTVDGYTF; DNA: TGTGCCAGCAGCACAGCCGGGACAGTGGATGGCTACACCTTC
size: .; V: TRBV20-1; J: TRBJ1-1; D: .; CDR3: CSAKKSNTEAFF; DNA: TGCAGTGCTAAGAAATCTAACACTGAAGCTTTCTTT
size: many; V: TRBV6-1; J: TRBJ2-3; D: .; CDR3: CASTRALGSASTDTQYF; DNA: TGTGCCAGCACCAGAGCCCTCGGAAGCGCTAGCACAGATACGCAGTATTTT
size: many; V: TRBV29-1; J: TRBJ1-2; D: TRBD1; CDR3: CSVGIDRDYGYTF; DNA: TGCAGCGTTGGAATAGACAGGGACTATGGCTACACCTTC
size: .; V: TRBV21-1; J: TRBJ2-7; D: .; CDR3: CASSKGPGHTYEQYF; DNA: TGTGCCAGCAGCAAAGGGCCGGGACACACCTACGAGCAGTACTTC
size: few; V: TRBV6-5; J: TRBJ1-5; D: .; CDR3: CASTTGNQPQHF; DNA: TGTGCCAGCACCACCGGCAATCAGCCCCAGCATTTT
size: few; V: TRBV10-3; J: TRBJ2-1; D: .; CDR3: CAISDNDEQFF; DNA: TGTGCCATCAGTGATAACGATGAGCAGTTCTTC
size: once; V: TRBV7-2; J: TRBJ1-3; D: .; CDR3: CASSWTATGNTIYF; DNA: TGTGCCAGCAGCTGGACAGCTACTGGAAACACCATATATTTT
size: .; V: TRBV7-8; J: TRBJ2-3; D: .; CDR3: CASSLVRIWGTSTDTQYF; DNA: TGTGCCAGCAGCTTAGTGAGGATCTGGGGTACTAGCACAGATACGCAGTATTTT
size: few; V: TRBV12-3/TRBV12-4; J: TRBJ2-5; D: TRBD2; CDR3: CASRSSAGGEETQYF; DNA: TGTGCCAGCAGGTCCTCAGCGGGGGGTGAGGAGACCCAGTACTTC
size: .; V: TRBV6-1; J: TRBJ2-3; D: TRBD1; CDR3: CASLDRGRPTDTQYF; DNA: TGTGCCAGCCTTGACAGGGGGCGACCCACAGATACGCAGTATTTT
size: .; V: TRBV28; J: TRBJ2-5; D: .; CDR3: CASSLAWATAQETQYF; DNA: TGTGCCAGCAGTTTAGCCTGGGCGACAGCCCAAGAGACCCAGTACTTC
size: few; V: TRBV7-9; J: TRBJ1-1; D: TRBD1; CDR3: CASSPRGDRWYTEAFF; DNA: TGTGCCAGCAGCCCGAGAGGGGACAGGTGGTACACTGAAGCTTTCTTT
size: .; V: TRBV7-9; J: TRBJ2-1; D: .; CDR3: CASSLWKGNNEQFF; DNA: TGTGCCAGCAGCTTATGGAAAGGGAATAATGAGCAGTTCTTC
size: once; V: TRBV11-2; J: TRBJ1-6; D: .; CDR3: CASSLFSGAVGGGSPPHF; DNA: .
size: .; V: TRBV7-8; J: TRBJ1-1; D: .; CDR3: CASSPYLGSLGGTEAFF; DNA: TGTGCCAGCAGCCCATACCTGGGGTCACTGGGGGGCACTGAAGCTTTCTTT
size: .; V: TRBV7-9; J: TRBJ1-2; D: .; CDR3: CASSLYSLGYTF; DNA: TGTGCCAGCAGCTTATACTCTCTTGGCTACACCTTC
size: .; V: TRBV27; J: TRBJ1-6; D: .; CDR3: CASMTADSPLHF; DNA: TGTGCCAGCATGACAGCGGATTCACCCCTCCACTTT
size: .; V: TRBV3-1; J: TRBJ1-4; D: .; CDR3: CASSQDPRQQKLFF; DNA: TGTGCCAGCAGCCAAGATCCGAGACAGCAAAAACTGTTTTTT
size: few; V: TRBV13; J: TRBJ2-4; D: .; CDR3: CASTESLAKNIQYF; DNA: TGTGCCAGCACCGAATCCTTAGCCAAAAACATTCAGTACTTC
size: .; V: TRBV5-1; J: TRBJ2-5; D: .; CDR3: CASSSSGTNQETQYF; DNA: TGCGCCAGCAGCAGTTCCGGGACAAACCAAGAGACCCAGTACTTC
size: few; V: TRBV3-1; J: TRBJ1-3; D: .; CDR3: CASSQPSFAPGNTIYF; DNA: TGTGCCAGCAGCCAACCCTCCTTTGCCCCGGGAAACACCATATATTTT
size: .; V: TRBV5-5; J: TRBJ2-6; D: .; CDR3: CASSLGLTISGANVLTF; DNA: TGTGCCAGCAGCTTGGGTCTTACTATCTCTGGGGCCAACGTCCTGACTTTC
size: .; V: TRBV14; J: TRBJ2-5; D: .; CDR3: CASSQLSLGETQYF; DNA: TGTGCCAGCAGCCAACTGAGCTTAGGAGAGACCCAGTACTTC
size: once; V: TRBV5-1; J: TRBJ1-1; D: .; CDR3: CASSLAEGWGLNTEAFF; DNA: TGCGCCAGCAGCTTGGCTGAGGGATGGGGGCTGAACACTGAAGCTTTCTTT
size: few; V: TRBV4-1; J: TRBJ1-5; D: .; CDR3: CASSDGPNNQPQHF; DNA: TGCGCCAGCAGCGACGGCCCGAACAATCAGCCCCAGCATTTT
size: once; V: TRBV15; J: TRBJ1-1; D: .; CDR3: CATESPLGTEAFF; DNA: TGTGCCACGGAGAGCCCGTTGGGGACTGAAGCTTTCTTT
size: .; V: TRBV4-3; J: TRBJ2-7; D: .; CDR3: CASSPDRNGIYEQYF; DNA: TGCGCCAGCAGCCCTGACAGGAATGGTATCTACGAGCAGTACTTC
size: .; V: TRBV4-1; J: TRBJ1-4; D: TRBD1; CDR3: CASSQDRTGAANEKLFF; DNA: TGCGCCAGCAGCCAAGATCGAACAGGGGCGGCTAATGAAAAACTGTTTTTT
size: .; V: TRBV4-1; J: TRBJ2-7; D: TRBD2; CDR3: CASSQKGLEQGGQYF; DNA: TGCGCCAGCAGCCAGAAGGGACTAGAACAGGGCGGGCAGTACTTC
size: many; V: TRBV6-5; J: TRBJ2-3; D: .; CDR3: CASSYRDSTDTQYF; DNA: TGTGCCAGCAGTTACCGGGACAGCACAGATACGCAGTATTTT
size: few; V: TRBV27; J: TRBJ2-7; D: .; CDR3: CASTSWRGEYEQYF; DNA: TGTGCCAGCACTTCATGGAGGGGTGAGTACGAGCAGTACTTC
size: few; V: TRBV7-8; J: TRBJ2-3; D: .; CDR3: CASSSRWRADTQYF; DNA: TGTGCCAGCAGCTCCCGGTGGAGGGCAGATACGCAGTATTTT